Reported below is one T cell receptor beta chain. This table comes from immunoSEQ multiplex PCR, and its TCRdb copy is limited to in-frame clones, with some not included. This table holds hundreds of thousands of clones, roughly 89% found once. The data originate from a study of blood T cell repertoires in COVID-19. The receptor was isolated from a man in his sixties who had recovered from COVID-19. The sequenced sample consisted of peripheral blood.

In DNA form, the CDR3 reads TGTGCCAGTACTACGACAGGGGCGAGAGGCGGGGAGCTGTTTTTT. As protein: CASTTTGARGGELFF. The rearrangement uses TRBV19 and TRBJ2-2, with 8 bases aligning to TRBD1. V gave up 7 bases and J gave up 7 bases; unmatched junction bases: 11. There are 15 residues in the CDR3. Germline loops: CDR1 LNHDA, CDR2 SQIVND (reference sequence).